The clone carrying this TCR beta chain was detected a few times. Its antigen is not known. The sample originates from a study of identical twins. Study-wide results and caveats: The abundant beta clonotypes from cord blood had fewer insertions, and memory repertoires had none of this. Its conclusions, products of cross-sectional statistical analysis, did not come from following the same donors.

Template switching, a step in the protocol, added a universal primer site, and cDNA carried unique molecular identifiers. Each CDR3 protein gets one entry after TCRdb re-called the 5' RACE reads with MiXCR. This repertoire shows hundreds of thousands of distinct CDR3 sequences, 7.1% found once; its top ten account for around 1.6%. The CDR3 runs 15 residues. V shed 0 bases and J shed 4 bases, with 13 bases lying between them. Germline V CDR1 and CDR2: SGHTA, FQGNSA. Donors were all healthy Caucasians. This sample also belongs to another study, concerning yellow fever vaccine responses in identical twins.

The sequenced sample consisted of PBMCs. The rearrangement joins TRBV7-2 to TRBJ2-7; D unclear. This sequence originates from a woman aged 18-30 years in good health. Written as DNA, the CDR3 is TGTGCCAGCAGCTTAGCGGGCTCATCCCAATACGAGCAGTACGTC. Translation: CASSLAGSSQYEQYV.